This TCR beta chain was sequenced in a study of breast tumors, draining lymph nodes, adjacent tissues. TCRdb called the multiplex PCR reads again in MiXCR, with one record for every CDR3 protein. The profile covers 200,000 to 300,000 distinct CDR3 sequences, with 30% appearing a single time and more than 0.95% taken by the ten largest. About this clonotype: Its antigen is not known.

The lymph nodes were axillary draining lymph nodes from breast cancer patients. Study-level findings and limits: Tumors had less TCR diversity than lymph nodes, more than nontumor tissue.

Germline V gives CDR1 SGDLS, CDR2 YYNGEE. V lost 3 bases and J 12 bases, leaving 21 bases between the germline ends. The CDR3 sequence is 14 residues long. Sequenced: axillary lymph node tissue. The chain recombines TRBV9 with TRBJ1-2; D is unclear. This receptor was identified in a female donor with breast cancer. Some clones in this sample may be carry-over from other donors' samples. CDR3 nucleotide sequence: TGTGCCAGCAGCGGGACCGGGATCAACTCTGGAAACACCTTC. It translates to CASSGTGINSGNTF. The variable domain in full, with the rest retrieved from reference TRBV9 and TRBJ1-2, is DSGVTQTPKHLITATGQRVTLRCSPRSGDLSVYWYQQSLDQGLQFLIQYYNGEERAKGNILERFSAQQFPDLHSELNLSSLELGDSALYFCASSGTGINSGNTFGSGTRLTVV.